These 9 T cell receptor beta chains originate from one sample sequenced in a study of beta chain features in type 1 diabetes (dated by TCRdb to the late 2010s). Libraries were constructed by the immunoSEQ multiplex PCR assay. The High Capacity cDNA Reverse Transcription Kit was used to reverse transcribe all of the isolated RNA, meaning that expressed TCRB transcripts were what got sequenced. TCRdb's version of the immuneACCESS table is confined to in-frame rearrangements and falls short of the full clone set. An unresolved V gene accounts for under half of the shortfall where checked; the remainder is of unknown origin. For this sample there are more than 300,000 clones; about 16% appear just once. Together, the top ten hold approximately 0.02% of the sample. Sequencing input: naive CD4+ T cells from blood. According to the study, the label for this sample's cell subset or site signals: true naive CD4+ T cells. These receptors originate from a woman between 18 and 29 years old in good health.

The chain links TRBV6-5 to TRBJ1-1; 7 nucleotides align to TRBD1. CDR1 is MNHEY and CDR2 is SVGAGI in the germline V gene. This CDR3 is 13 amino acids long. J lost 7 bases, V lost 5 bases, and 7 bases had no gene match. The CDR3 sequence is CASSTWDSLEAFF. DNA for the CDR3: TGTGCCAGCAGTACGTGGGACAGCCTTGAAGCTTTCTTT.

This chain joins TRBV5-1 and TRBJ2-1; 10 positions agree with TRBD2. The V gene's germline CDR1 is SGHRS and CDR2 YFSETQ. V shed 0 bases, J shed 6 bases, and the junction held 3 bases outside the gene matches. The CDR3 is 15 amino acids. This chain's CDR3 is CASSLELAGFNEQFF. The CDR3 DNA reads TGCGCCAGCAGCTTGGAACTAGCGGGATTCAATGAGCAGTTCTTC.

This clone has just one count. This chain uses TRBV10-3 with TRBJ2-1; perhaps TRBD2 as D (5 bases). The germline gives CDR1 ENHRY, CDR2 SYGVKD. V was trimmed by 0 bases and J by 13 bases, leaving 7 bases between them. The CDR3 has 11 residues. The DNA for the CDR3 is TGTGCCATCAGTGAGTCTAGGACTCAGTTCTTC. Protein product: CAISESRTQFF.

The V gene is TRBV19, the J gene TRBJ2-3; TRBD1 aligns across 8 bases. V trimming: 3 bases; J trimming: 4 bases; junction bases outside the gene matches: 9. This CDR3 is built from 16 residues. Looked up from germline, CDR1 is LNHDA and CDR2 is SQIVND (reference sequence). CDR3 DNA sequence: TGTGCCAGTAGTATTTTTGGACAGGGTTCCGCAGATACGCAGTATTTT. Translation: CASSIFGQGSADTQYF.

This chain joins TRBV5-1 and TRBJ1-1; 11 bases are shared with TRBD1. The germline CDR1 and CDR2 sequences are SGHRS and YFSETQ. V was pared by 4 bases and J by 7 bases, with 3 bases of the junction left unmatched. There are 13 residues in the CDR3. Here the CDR3 DNA reads TGCGCCAGCAGCCTGGGACAGGGGGATGAAGCTTTCTTT. This translates into CASSLGQGDEAFF.

J is TRBJ1-2 and V is TRBV28, with D possibly being TRBD1 (6 bases). Germline lookup yields CDR1 MDHEN and CDR2 SYDVKM. The CDR3 is 14 amino acids. V gave up 4 bases and J gave up 4 bases, with 13 bases separating them. The CDR3 sequence: CASSWGQGSYGYTF. The CDR3 nucleotides are TGTGCCAGCAGTTGGGGGCAGGGCTCCTATGGCTACACCTTC.

This clone has more than one count but fewer than ten. The chain carries TRBV7-8 and TRBJ1-1, with no clear D. The CDR3 has 15 amino acids. V lost 8 bases and J 0 bases, leaving 16 bases between the germline ends. Germline CDR1 SGHVS, CDR2 FQNEAQ. The CDR3 coding sequence is TGTGCCAGCTCAACGGCGGGAGACATGAACACTGAAGCTTTCTTT. Its translation is CASSTAGDMNTEAFF.

V usage is TRBV28 and J usage is TRBJ2-7; 9 nucleotides align to TRBD1. The CDR3 contains 15 residues. Germline assignment: CDR1 MDHEN and CDR2 SYDVKM. J was trimmed by 3 bases and V by 6 bases; bases with no gene match: 9. The CDR3 DNA follows: TGTGCCAGCAGCACACCCGGGACAGGGAGCTACGAGCAGTACTTC. This translates into CASSTPGTGSYEQYF.

This clone was counted a single time. V gene TRBV2 combines with J gene TRBJ2-5, with D possibly being TRBD2 (7 bases). V shed 3 bases and J shed 5 bases, with 16 bases lying between them. Germline V gives CDR1 SNHLY, CDR2 FYNNEI. The CDR3 sequence is 15 residues long. CDR3 loop: CASSEVFGGLETQYF. CDR3 DNA: TGTGCCAGCAGTGAGGTTTTCGGGGGGCTGGAGACCCAGTACTTC.